Below are 2 T cell receptor beta chains sequenced from a single sample in a study of human T cells and chemical hapten exposure. Sequencing started from total RNA isolated from unfractionated whole blood. TCRdb ran MiXCR on the 5' RACE reads and lists one entry per CDR3 protein. The sample lists tens of thousands of distinct CDR3 sequences, roughly 7.7% occurring once. These receptors were obtained from a male donor in good health.

In this sample, this clonotype turned up many times. The chain is built from TRBV5-5 and TRBJ1-2; a weak D match, TRBD1 (5 bases). Trimming removed 0 bases from V and 3 bases from J, with 6 bases in between. Germline V CDR1 and CDR2: SGHKS, YYEKEE (reference sequence). CDR3 size: 13 residues. As DNA, the CDR3 is TGTGCCAGCAGCTTGGCGGGGGACTATGGCTACACCTTC. It is translated as CASSLAGDYGYTF. The whole variable domain, remainder taken from reference TRBV5-5 and TRBJ1-2, is DAGVTQSPTHLIKTRGQQVTLRCSPISGHKSVSWYQQVLGQGPQFIFQYYEKEERGRGNFPDRFSARQFPNYSSELNVNALLLGDSALYLCASSLAGDYGYTFGSGTRLTVV.

This clonotype was seen a handful of times. The chain employs TRBV6-6 and TRBJ1-1; a possible D gene is TRBD1 (5 bases). The length of the CDR3 is 19 residues. Trimming stripped 2 bases from V and 1 base from J, with 23 bases between. Germline V gene lookup returns CDR1 MNHNY and CDR2 SVGAGI (reference sequence). CDR3 protein: CASSYPNPGTVTPNTEAFF. The CDR3 region has the DNA TGTGCCAGCAGTTACCCGAACCCCGGGACGGTTACTCCGAACACTGAAGCTTTCTTT.